This T cell receptor (beta chain) originates from a study of T cells in Graves' hyperthyroidism and ophthalmopathy. Study-level results: Peripheral blood also featured most of the thyroid clonotypes expanded above 0.001.

Trimming took off 1 base at V and 3 bases at J, with 15 bases between the two ends. The length of the CDR3 is 17 residues. Looked up from germline, CDR1 is LGHDT and CDR2 is YNNKEL (reference sequence). A word on this clonotype: Its antigen is not known.

TCR beta CDR3 regions were amplified from RNA. Initially, a first-round RT-PCR of the TCR CDR3 employed the HTBI primer set. TCRdb ran MiXCR on the multiplex PCR reads and lists one entry per CDR3 protein. The data show approximately 400,000 distinct CDR3 sequences, around 16% seen once. Patients aged 18 to 65 had newly diagnosed hyperthyroidism of under 2 months' duration. The chain couples TRBV3-1 to TRBJ1-4, with TRBD1 as a possible D gene (5 bases). This sequence was found in a woman younger than 35 with Graves' hyperthyroidism that later progressed to Graves' ophthalmopathy. The sequenced sample was blood. CDR3 nucleotide sequence: TGTGCCAGCAGCCAAGTATTCCAGCGGGGCCCTAATGAAAAACTGTTTTTT. It codes for CASSQVFQRGPNEKLFF.